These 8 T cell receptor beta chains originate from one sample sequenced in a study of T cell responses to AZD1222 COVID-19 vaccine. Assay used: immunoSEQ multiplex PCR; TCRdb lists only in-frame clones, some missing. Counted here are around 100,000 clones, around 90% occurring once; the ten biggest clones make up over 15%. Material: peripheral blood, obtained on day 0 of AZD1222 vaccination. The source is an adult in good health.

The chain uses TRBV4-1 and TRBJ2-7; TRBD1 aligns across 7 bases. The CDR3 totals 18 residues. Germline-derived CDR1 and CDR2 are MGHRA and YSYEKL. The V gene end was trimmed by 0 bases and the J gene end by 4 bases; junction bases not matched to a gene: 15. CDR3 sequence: CASSQEWGTGVMVYEQYF. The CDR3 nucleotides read TGCGCCAGCAGCCAAGAATGGGGTACAGGGGTGATGGTGTACGAGCAGTACTTC.

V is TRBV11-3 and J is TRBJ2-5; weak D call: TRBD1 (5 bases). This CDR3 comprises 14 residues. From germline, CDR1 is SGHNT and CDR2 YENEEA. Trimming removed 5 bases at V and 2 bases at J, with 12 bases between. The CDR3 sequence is CASSPRTRQETQYF. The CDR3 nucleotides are TGTGCCAGCAGCCCTCGGACAAGACAAGAGACCCAGTACTTC.

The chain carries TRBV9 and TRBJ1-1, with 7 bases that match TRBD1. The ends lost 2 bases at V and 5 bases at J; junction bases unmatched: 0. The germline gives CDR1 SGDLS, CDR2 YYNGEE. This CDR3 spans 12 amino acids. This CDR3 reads CASSVGQTEAFF. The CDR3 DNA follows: TGTGCCAGCAGCGTGGGACAGACTGAAGCTTTCTTT.

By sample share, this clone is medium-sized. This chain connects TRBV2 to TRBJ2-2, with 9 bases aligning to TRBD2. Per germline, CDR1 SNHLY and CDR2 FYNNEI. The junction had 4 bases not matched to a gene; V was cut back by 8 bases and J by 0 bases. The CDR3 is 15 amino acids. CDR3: CASLAGSTNTGELFF. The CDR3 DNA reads TGTGCCAGCCTAGCGGGGAGCACGAACACCGGGGAGCTGTTTTTT.

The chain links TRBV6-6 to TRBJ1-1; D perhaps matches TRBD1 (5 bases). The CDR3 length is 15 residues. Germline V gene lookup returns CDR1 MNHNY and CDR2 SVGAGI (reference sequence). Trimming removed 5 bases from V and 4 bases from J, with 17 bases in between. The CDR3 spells CASSPIGPGGTEAFF. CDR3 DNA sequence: TGTGCCAGCAGTCCAATCGGACCGGGGGGCACTGAAGCTTTCTTT.

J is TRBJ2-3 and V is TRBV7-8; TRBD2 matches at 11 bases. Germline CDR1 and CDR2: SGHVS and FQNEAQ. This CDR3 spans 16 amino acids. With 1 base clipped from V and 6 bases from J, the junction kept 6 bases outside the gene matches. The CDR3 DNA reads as TGTGCCAGCAGCTTAGGGGCTCGACTAGCGGGGGATACGCAGTATTTT. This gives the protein CASSLGARLAGDTQYF.

The CDR3 coding sequence is TGTGCCAGCAGCACGGGACAGGGCCTCGGTAGCCCTGAAGCTTTCTTT. This translates into CASSTGQGLGSPEAFF. The chain recombines TRBV9 with TRBJ1-1; 9 nucleotides line up with TRBD1. Germline V CDR1 and CDR2: SGDLS, YYNGEE. Trimming at V came to 4 bases and at J to 6 bases, leaving 13 bases not matched to a gene. CDR3 length equals 16 residues.

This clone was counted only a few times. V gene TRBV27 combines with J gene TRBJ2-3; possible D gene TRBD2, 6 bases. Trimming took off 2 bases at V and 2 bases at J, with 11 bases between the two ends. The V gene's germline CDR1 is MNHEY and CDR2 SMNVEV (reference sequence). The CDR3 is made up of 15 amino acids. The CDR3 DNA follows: TGTGCCAGCAGTTTAATCGCACTAGCCACAGATACGCAGTATTTT. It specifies CASSLIALATDTQYF.